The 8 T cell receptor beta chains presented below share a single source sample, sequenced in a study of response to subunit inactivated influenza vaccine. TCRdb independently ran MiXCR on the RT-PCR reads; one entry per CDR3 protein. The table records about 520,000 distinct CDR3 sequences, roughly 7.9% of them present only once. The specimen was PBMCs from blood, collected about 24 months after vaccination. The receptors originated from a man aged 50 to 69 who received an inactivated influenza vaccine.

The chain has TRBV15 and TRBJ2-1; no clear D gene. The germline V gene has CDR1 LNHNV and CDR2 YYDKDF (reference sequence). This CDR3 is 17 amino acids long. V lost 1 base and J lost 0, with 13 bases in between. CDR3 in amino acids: CATSRATLVGSYNEQFF. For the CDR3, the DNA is TGTGCCACCAGCAGAGCGACCCTCGTGGGCTCCTACAATGAGCAGTTCTTC.

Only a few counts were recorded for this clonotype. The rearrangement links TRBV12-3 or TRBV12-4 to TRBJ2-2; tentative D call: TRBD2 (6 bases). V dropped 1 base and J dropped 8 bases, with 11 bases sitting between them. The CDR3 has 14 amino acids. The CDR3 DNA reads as TGTGCCAGCAGTTTAGGGAGGGCCCGGGGGGAGCTGTTTTTT. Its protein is CASSLGRARGELFF.

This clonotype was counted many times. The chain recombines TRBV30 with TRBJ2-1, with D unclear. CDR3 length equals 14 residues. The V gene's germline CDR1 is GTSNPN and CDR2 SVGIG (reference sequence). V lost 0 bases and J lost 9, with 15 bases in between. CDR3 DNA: TGTGCCTGGAGTGTACCCCCCCAACGGGTTGAGCAGTTCTTC. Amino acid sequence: CAWSVPPQRVEQFF.

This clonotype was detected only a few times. The CDR3 here is CASSLAGNRAKNIQYF. CDR3 nucleotide sequence: TGTGCCAGCAGCTTGGCGGGGAACCGGGCCAAAAACATTCAGTACTTC. The genes are TRBV5-5 and TRBJ2-4; a weak D match, TRBD2 (5 bases). V was trimmed by 0 bases and J by 1 base, leaving 11 bases between them. The CDR3 totals 16 residues. Germline CDR1 reads SGHKS; CDR2 reads YYEKEE (reference sequence).

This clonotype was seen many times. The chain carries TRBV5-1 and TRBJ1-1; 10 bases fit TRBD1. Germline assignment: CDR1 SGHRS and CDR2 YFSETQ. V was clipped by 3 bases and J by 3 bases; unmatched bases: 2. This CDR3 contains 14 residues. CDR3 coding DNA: TGCGCCAGCAGCTGGGGACAGGGGTACACTGAAGCTTTCTTT. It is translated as CASSWGQGYTEAFF.

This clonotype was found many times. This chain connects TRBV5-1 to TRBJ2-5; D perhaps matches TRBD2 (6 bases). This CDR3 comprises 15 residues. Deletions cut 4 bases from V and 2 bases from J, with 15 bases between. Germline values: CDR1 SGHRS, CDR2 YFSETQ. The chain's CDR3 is CASSPQGGSQETQYF. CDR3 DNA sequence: TGCGCCAGCAGCCCCCAGGGAGGCTCTCAAGAGACCCAGTACTTC.

The CDR3 bases are TGCAGTGCTAGAGATCTGCCTAGCGGATTAGATACGCAGTATTTT. It is translated as CSARDLPSGLDTQYF. This chain connects TRBV20-1 to TRBJ2-3; 7 nucleotides match TRBD2. With V trimmed by 0 bases and J by 5 bases, 8 bases remained unmatched. From germline, CDR1 is DFQATT and CDR2 SNEGSKA (reference sequence). The CDR3 is 15 amino acids.

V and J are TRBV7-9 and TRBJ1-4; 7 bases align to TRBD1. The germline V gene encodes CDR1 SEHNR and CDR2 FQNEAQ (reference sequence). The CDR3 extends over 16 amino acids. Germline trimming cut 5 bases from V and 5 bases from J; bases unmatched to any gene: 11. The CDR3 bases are TGTGCCAGCAGCCAATTACCTTTGACAGGGAATGAAAAACTGTTTTTT. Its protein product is CASSQLPLTGNEKLFF.